Below are 32 T cell receptor beta chains sequenced from a single sample in a study of blood T cell repertoires in COVID-19 (dated by TCRdb to the early 2020s). Libraries were constructed by the immunoSEQ multiplex PCR assay. TCRdb mirrors the immuneACCESS table, restricted to in-frame sequences. Some clones are absent from its copies; in checked studies, under half trace to an unresolved V gene, and the reason for the others is unknown. This sample lists 250,000 to 350,000 clones; approximately 87% were detected once. The top ten hold approximately 7.8% of the sample. Sequences were obtained from peripheral blood. These receptors all come from a woman aged 45 to 65 who had recovered from COVID-19.

The genes are TRBV6-6 and TRBJ1-5; the D gene is possibly TRBD1 (6 bases). This CDR3 spans 13 amino acids. V lost 5 bases and J lost 6, with 11 bases in between. The V gene's germline CDR1 is MNHNY and CDR2 SVGAGI (reference sequence). DNA of the CDR3: TGTGCCAGCAGTCGGGGGCTGGCTCAGCCCCAGCATTTT. Protein: CASSRGLAQPQHF.

As regards this clone: The sample contains more than one DNA sequence encoding this CDR3. The V and J genes are TRBV28 and TRBJ1-4; tentative D call: TRBD1 (5 bases). From germline, CDR1 is MDHEN and CDR2 SYDVKM. V was trimmed by 7 bases and J by 4 bases, leaving 7 bases between them. This CDR3 spans 12 amino acids. The CDR3 DNA follows: TGTGCCAGCAAGCAGGGTAATGAAAAACTGTTTTTT. Protein: CASKQGNEKLFF.

The rearrangement joins TRBV6-1 to TRBJ2-1; the match to TRBD2 covers 9 bases. Germline trimming cut 4 bases from V and 3 bases from J; bases unmatched to any gene: 7. The CDR3 contains 16 residues. CDR1 and CDR2 from the germline V gene are MNHNS and SASEGT. CDR3 amino acids: CASSGQLAGFYNEQFF. CDR3 DNA sequence: TGTGCCAGCAGTGGTCAACTAGCGGGCTTCTACAATGAGCAGTTCTTC.

The gene calls are TRBV6-6 and TRBJ1-5; no clear D. The ends were cut back, 2 bases at V and 7 bases at J, with 12 bases in the middle. Germline CDR1 is MNHNY and CDR2 is SVGAGI (reference sequence). This CDR3 spans 14 amino acids. CDR3 sequence reads: CASSYMEQNQPQHF. For the CDR3, the DNA is TGTGCCAGCAGTTACATGGAACAGAACCAGCCCCAGCATTTT.

The V and J genes are TRBV7-2 and TRBJ1-1; D is ambiguous. The CDR3 is 13 residues long. Trimming pared 3 bases from V and 1 base from J, leaving 6 bases between. CDR1 is SGHTA and CDR2 is FQGNSA in the germline V gene. CDR3 sequence: CASSFTENTEAFF. CDR3 nucleotide sequence: TGTGCCAGCAGCTTCACAGAGAACACTGAAGCTTTCTTT.

The chain recombines TRBV5-4 with TRBJ1-2, with TRBD1 matching 8 bases. This CDR3 spans 14 amino acids. Germline V lookup: CDR1 SGHNT, CDR2 YYREEE (reference sequence). V lost 2 bases to trimming and J lost 5 bases; unmatched junction nucleotides: 5. In DNA, the CDR3 is TGTGCCAGCAGCTTAAAGACAGGGGTGTATGGCTACACCTTC. It specifies CASSLKTGVYGYTF.

This rearrangement joins TRBV2 to TRBJ1-1; D might be TRBD1 (5 bases). The germline V gene has CDR1 SNHLY and CDR2 FYNNEI. Trimming took off 2 bases at V and 1 base at J, with 5 bases between the two ends. The length of the CDR3 is 13 residues. The CDR3 is CASSEQGNTEAFF. The CDR3 nucleotides read TGTGCCAGCAGTGAACAGGGGAACACTGAAGCTTTCTTT.

The CDR3 DNA is TGTGCCAGCAGTCAAAGACGAACTAGCGGGGGGCCTTACTTC. Translating it yields CASSQRRTSGGPYF. This chain links TRBV6-6 with TRBJ2-7; 12 bases fit TRBD2. The CDR3 totals 14 residues. The V gene's germline CDR1 is MNHNY and CDR2 SVGAGI (reference sequence). Trimming removed 5 bases from V and 13 bases from J; junction bases left unmatched: 12.

Regarding this clone: One junction end does not reproduce the germline sequence, and a read error may be involved. This sequence joins TRBV3-1 (or the pseudogene TRBV3-2) and TRBJ2-3; TRBD1 matches 8 bases. This CDR3 region has 11 residues. From germline, CDR1 is LGHDT and CDR2 YNNKEL (reference sequence). The CDR3 sequence: CASSQGDRTDF. The CDR3 bases are TGTGCCAGCAGCCAAGGGGACAGGACCGATTTT.

The chain links TRBV6-2 or TRBV6-3 to TRBJ1-1, with 8 positions matching TRBD1. Trimming at V came to 6 bases and at J to 1 base, leaving 10 bases not matched to a gene. Germline values: CDR1 MNHEY, CDR2 SVGEGT. There are 16 residues in the CDR3. Here the CDR3 reads CASSRDRGAGNTEAFF. The CDR3 DNA is TGTGCCAGCAGCCGCGACAGGGGCGCCGGGAACACTGAAGCTTTCTTT.

This rearrangement joins TRBV10-3 to TRBJ1-1; TRBD1 agrees at 7 bases. V was pared by 2 bases and J by 3 bases, with 3 bases of the junction left unmatched. CDR1 is ENHRY, CDR2 SYGVKD, per germline. This CDR3 contains 14 residues. CDR3 DNA: TGTGCCATCAGTGAGGCGGGGACAGACACTGAAGCTTTCTTT. This codes for CAISEAGTDTEAFF.

This chain links TRBV3-1 (or the pseudogene TRBV3-2) with TRBJ1-1, with 8 bases matching TRBD1. Germline V gene data show CDR1 as LGHDT and CDR2 as YNNKEL (reference sequence). The CDR3 has 14 amino acids. V shed 3 bases and J 1 base; nucleotides not matched to a gene: 1. The CDR3 protein is CASSHQGANTEAFF. The CDR3 coding sequence is TGTGCCAGCAGCCACCAGGGGGCGAACACTGAAGCTTTCTTT.

This sequence joins TRBV7-3 and TRBJ2-1; D perhaps matches TRBD2 (5 bases). The V end lost 0 bases, the J end lost 6 bases, and 9 bases lay between the germline ends. The CDR3 extends over 14 amino acids. Per the germline V gene, CDR1 is SGHTA and CDR2 is FQGTGA. In nucleotides, the CDR3 is TGTGCCAGCAGCTTAACAGTACGGGGCAATGAGCAGTTCTTC. Translation gives CASSLTVRGNEQFF.

The chain couples TRBV18 to TRBJ2-7; D is possibly TRBD2 (5 bases). Germline V gene lookup returns CDR1 KGHSH and CDR2 LQKENI. Trimming stripped 3 bases from V and 0 bases from J, with 12 bases between. The CDR3 consists of 15 residues. The CDR3 loop reads CASSPPSLSSYEQYF. DNA for the CDR3: TGTGCCAGCTCACCTCCTAGCCTTAGCTCCTACGAGCAGTACTTC.

V usage is TRBV21-1 and J usage is TRBJ1-1. TRBV21-1 is a known pseudogene. The CDR3 runs 17 residues. The CDR3 coding sequence is TGTGCCAGCAGCAACCCCGTCCTAGGACGGGGGAACACTGAAGCTTTCTTT. Translated: CASSNPVLGRGNTEAFF.

This rearrangement joins TRBV28 to TRBJ1-2; D is uncertain. CDR1 is MDHEN and CDR2 is SYDVKM in the germline V gene. V was shortened by 5 bases and J by 3 bases, with 13 bases between the two germline ends. This CDR3 is 14 amino acids long. The chain's CDR3 is CASSRVGRDYGYTF. The CDR3 DNA sequence: TGTGCCAGCAGTCGAGTCGGGCGGGACTATGGCTACACCTTC.

The chain recombines TRBV10-3 with TRBJ2-5, with TRBD2 matching over 12 bases. This CDR3 region has 13 residues. With 10 bases clipped from V and 2 bases from J, the junction kept 2 bases outside the gene matches. CDR1 ENHRY and CDR2 SYGVKD come from the germline V gene. The CDR3 is CATGLAGQETQYF. CDR3 DNA: TGTGCCACCGGACTAGCGGGGCAAGAGACCCAGTACTTC.

This rearrangement joins TRBV28 to TRBJ1-6, with D unclear. Between the trimmed V and J ends, which lost 8 bases and 1 base, there was a span of 6 bases. This CDR3 comprises 13 residues. Germline lookup yields CDR1 MDHEN and CDR2 SYDVKM. The CDR3 DNA reads TGTGCCAGCGAAGAGTCCTATAATTCACCCCTCCACTTT. This gives the protein CASEESYNSPLHF.

The chain employs TRBV29-1 and TRBJ1-1; 9 nucleotides match TRBD1. Germline-derived CDR1 and CDR2 are SQVTM and ANQGSEA. This CDR3 comprises 13 residues. J gave up 7 bases and V 8 bases, and 11 bases lay outside the gene matches. Written as DNA, the CDR3 is TGCAGCACAACGGGACAGGGAGTTAGTGAAGCTTTCTTT. This translates into CSTTGQGVSEAFF.

The chain employs TRBV2 and TRBJ2-2; a possible D gene is TRBD2 (6 bases). The CDR3 is made up of 14 amino acids. Germline CDR1 and CDR2: SNHLY and FYNNEI. V shed 8 bases and J shed 3 bases, with 13 bases lying between them. The CDR3 DNA is TGTGCCAGCTGCACGGGAGTTGACACCGGGGAGCTGTTTTTT. Protein product: CASCTGVDTGELFF. The whole variable domain, filled in from reference TRBV2 and TRBJ2-2, reads EPEVTQTPSHQVTQMGQEVILRCVPISNHLYFYWYRQILGQKVEFLVSFYNNEISEKSEIFDDQFSVERPDGSNFTLKIRSTKLEDSAMYFCASCTGVDTGELFFGEGSRLTVL.

The V and J genes are TRBV10-2 and TRBJ2-1; possibly TRBD2 for D (5 bases). Germline V gene sequence: CDR1 WSHSY, CDR2 SAAADI. The CDR3 consists of 15 residues. Trimming stripped 0 bases from V and 8 bases from J, with 14 bases between. CDR3 protein: CASSESQWAGDEQFF. In DNA form, the CDR3 reads TGCGCCAGCAGTGAGTCGCAGTGGGCGGGTGATGAGCAGTTCTTC.

The rearrangement joins TRBV5-1 to TRBJ1-6, with D possibly matching TRBD1 (6 bases). The CDR3 extends over 15 amino acids. V was cut by 4 bases and J by 5 bases, with 13 bases left in between. Germline assignment: CDR1 SGHRS and CDR2 YFSETQ. CDR3 sequence (DNA): TGCGCCAGCAGCATCGACACAGGGAATAATTCACCCCTCCACTTT. This gives the protein CASSIDTGNNSPLHF.

V is TRBV27 and J is TRBJ2-7; 9 nucleotides match TRBD1. Germline CDR1 and CDR2: MNHEY and SMNVEV (reference sequence). V lost 6 bases and J lost 3; bases outside the gene matches: 6. The CDR3 extends over 14 amino acids. CDR3 region: CASRRQGVLYEQYF. The CDR3 nucleotides read TGTGCCAGCAGGCGACAGGGGGTCCTCTACGAGCAGTACTTC.

The chain employs TRBV2 and TRBJ1-1; tentatively, D is TRBD1 (6 bases). The CDR3 contains 16 residues. Germline lookup yields CDR1 SNHLY and CDR2 FYNNEI. The V and J ends lost 5 bases and 3 bases respectively, with 19 bases between them. CDR3: CASSFTGLLVYTEAFF. In nucleotides, the CDR3 is TGTGCCAGCAGTTTTACAGGGTTATTAGTGTACACTGAAGCTTTCTTT.

This chain joins TRBV6-5 and TRBJ1-4; the match to TRBD1 covers 7 bases. The CDR3 is 14 residues long. J gave up 7 bases and V 5 bases, and 7 bases lay outside the gene matches. Germline V CDR1 and CDR2: MNHEY, SVGAGI. The CDR3 bases are TGTGCCAGCAGTAGGACAGGTGTGATTGAAAAACTGTTTTTT. It specifies CASSRTGVIEKLFF.

The chain has TRBV6-6 and TRBJ2-3; 7 nucleotides agree with TRBD2. CDR1 is MNHNY, CDR2 SVGAGI, per germline (reference sequence). The J segment lost 3 bases and the V segment lost 6 bases, leaving 6 bases of the junction unmatched. The CDR3 has 14 amino acids. Here the CDR3 DNA reads TGTGCCAGCAGAAGGGAGGGCCTAACAGATACGCAGTATTTT. Translated: CASRREGLTDTQYF.

The V and J genes are TRBV30 and TRBJ2-7, with a possible D match to TRBD1 (6 bases). The CDR3 sequence is 13 residues long. Germline assignment: CDR1 GTSNPN and CDR2 SVGIG (reference sequence). The V end was cut by 8 bases, the J end by 6 bases, with 20 bases between. The CDR3 DNA reads TGTGCCCTTTCGGGACCCCGAGGGGGCGAGCAGTACTTC. Translation gives CALSGPRGGEQYF. Full variable domain (rest looked up from reference TRBV30 and TRBJ2-7): SQTIHQWPATLVQPVGSPLSLECTVEGTSNPNLYWYRQAAGRGLQLLFYSVGIGQISSEVPQNLSASRPQDRQFILSSKKLLLSDSGFYLCALSGPRGGEQYFGPGTRLTVT.

This chain links TRBV27 with TRBJ1-2; D is unclear. Germline lookup yields CDR1 MNHEY and CDR2 SMNVEV (reference sequence). V lost 9 bases and J lost 3, with 14 bases in between. This CDR3 is built from 13 residues. The CDR3 DNA follows: TGTGCCAGATGCGGGGAGTACGACTATGGCTACACCTTC. It codes for CARCGEYDYGYTF.

The rearrangement joins TRBV2 to TRBJ2-2, with 8 bases identical to TRBD2. This CDR3 spans 15 amino acids. Losses at the gene ends were 4 bases for V and 3 bases for J; bases not matched to a gene: 4. From germline, CDR1 is SNHLY and CDR2 FYNNEI. Here the CDR3 reads CASSGRGAHTGELFF. Written as DNA, the CDR3 is TGTGCCAGCAGTGGGCGGGGGGCCCACACCGGGGAGCTGTTTTTT.

In this sample, this clone turned up once. The rearrangement uses TRBV10-2 and TRBJ1-5; D remains unclear. Per germline, CDR1 WSHSY and CDR2 SAAADI. The V gene lost 6 bases and the J gene lost 7 bases, with 13 bases spanning the gap. This CDR3 has 13 amino acids. This chain's CDR3 is CASSDTRNQPQHF. In DNA, the CDR3 is TGCGCCAGCAGCGACACTAGGAACCAGCCCCAGCATTTT.

This clone was picked up one time. CDR3 DNA: TGTGCCAGCAGCCATCCAGGACACTTCTCTGGAAACACCATATATTTT. As protein: CASSHPGHFSGNTIYF. This chain uses TRBV14 with TRBJ1-3; D might be TRBD1 (5 bases). V was shortened by 3 bases and J by 0 bases, with 12 bases between the two germline ends. The germline V gene encodes CDR1 SGHDN and CDR2 FVKESK. This CDR3 has 16 residues.

The CDR3 loop is CAISEFGGGYEQYF. The CDR3 bases are TGTGCCATCAGTGAATTTGGGGGCGGTTACGAGCAGTACTTC. The J gene is TRBJ2-7, the V gene TRBV10-3; possibly TRBD1 for D (6 bases). From germline, CDR1 is ENHRY and CDR2 SYGVKD. Trimming cost V 3 bases and J 4 bases, with 13 bases left between them. The CDR3 covers 14 residues.